This T cell receptor (beta chain) was identified in a study of Tregs in tolerant kidney transplant recipients. The ends lost 4 bases at V and 3 bases at J; junction bases unmatched: 3. Per germline, CDR1 SGHNT and CDR2 YENEEA. The CDR3 sequence is 13 residues long. Thawed PBMCs were FACS-sorted into unstimulated CD4+CD25+CD127- regulatory T cells, CD4+CD25- non-regulatory cells, CD4 and CD8 cells. Sequencing used immunoSEQ multiplex PCR; TCRdb keeps in-frame clones, though not all of them. The data hold about 66,000 clones, with roughly 92% observed a single time. Regarding this clone: Its antigen is unidentified.

General study findings and limits: The small number of patients limits these findings pending further validation.

The sample consisted of CD8+ T cells from blood, taken before the transplant. The source of this sequence is a human donor who received a combined kidney and bone marrow transplant. The chain employs TRBV11-3 and TRBJ2-7, with TRBD1 matching over 7 bases. The CDR3 bases are TGTGCCAGCAGCTCAAGGGACAGCTACGAGCAGTACTTC. This encodes CASSSRDSYEQYF.